Following are 25 T cell receptor beta chains from one sample sequenced in a study of T cell responses to AZD1222 COVID-19 vaccine (dated by TCRdb to about 2021). To prepare the library, the immunoSEQ multiplex PCR assay was applied. This immuneACCESS table, as held by TCRdb, lists in-frame sequences with V and J called but not all clones. Of the missing ones, under half trace to an unresolved V gene in checked studies; the others have no known cause. Recorded for this sample are 100,000 or so clones; about 94% of them occurred a single time. The ten largest clones represent more than 2% of the sample. This specimen's time point label, interpreted: baseline before first vaccination. The sequencing used peripheral blood, collected on day 0 of AZD1222 vaccination. The origin of the receptors is an adult in good health.

This chain joins TRBV6-2 or TRBV6-3 and TRBJ2-7; D gene uncertain. The V gene's germline CDR1 is MNHEY and CDR2 SVGEGT. V lost 0 bases to trimming and J lost 1 base, with 4 bases between them. This CDR3 region has 13 residues. CDR3 bases: TGTGCCAGCAGTTACTCTAATTCCTACGAGCAGTACTTC. Amino acid sequence: CASSYSNSYEQYF.

The chain joins TRBV28 to TRBJ1-4; possibly TRBD1 for D (6 bases). This CDR3 region has 15 residues. V lost 4 bases to trimming and J lost 8 bases, with 17 bases between them. Germline V gene sequence: CDR1 MDHEN, CDR2 SYDVKM. The DNA for the CDR3 is TGTGCCAGCAGTTCCAGAGAGGGGGTTTACGAAAAACTGTTTTTT. Translating gives CASSSREGVYEKLFF.

V and J are TRBV19 and TRBJ1-1, with a possible D match to TRBD1 (5 bases). Germline-derived CDR1 and CDR2 are LNHDA and SQIVND (reference sequence). Trimming took off 3 bases at V and 3 bases at J, with 11 bases between the two ends. The CDR3 spans 14 residues. The CDR3 DNA sequence: TGTGCCAGTAGTATGAGCGGGGCGGACACTGAAGCTTTCTTT. Protein: CASSMSGADTEAFF.

Only one count was recorded for this clone. The gene calls are TRBV18 and TRBJ1-5, with 9 nucleotides matching TRBD1. V lost 8 bases to trimming and J lost 4 bases; unmatched junction nucleotides: 6. The CDR3 covers 14 residues. Germline V CDR1 and CDR2: KGHSH, LQKENI. CDR3 nucleotides: TGTGCCAGCCGACAGACAGGGGGGAATCAGCCCCAGCATTTT. This gives the protein CASRQTGGNQPQHF.

This clone has more than one count but fewer than ten. The CDR3 region is CASSLETDTQYF. CDR3 bases: TGTGCCAGCAGCTTGGAGACAGATACGCAGTATTTT. V usage is TRBV5-6 and J usage is TRBJ2-3, with no clear D. This CDR3 contains 12 residues. V was pared by 0 bases and J by 3 bases, with 2 bases between. Germline CDR1 is SGHDT and CDR2 is YYEEEE.

J is TRBJ2-7 and V is TRBV7-3, with 10 nucleotides matching TRBD2. This CDR3 is built from 14 residues. J gave up 2 bases and V 5 bases, and 3 bases lay outside the gene matches. Per the germline V gene, CDR1 is SGHTA and CDR2 is FQGTGA. CDR3 bases: TGTGCCAGCAGCGTACTAGCGGGGCCCTACGAGCAGTACTTC. It specifies CASSVLAGPYEQYF. The entire variable domain, with the rest obtained from reference TRBV7-3 and TRBJ2-7, is as follows: GAGVSQTPSNKVTEKGKYVELRCDPISGHTALYWYRQSLGQGPEFLIYFQGTGAADDSGLPNDRFFAVRPEGSVSTLKIQRTERGDSAVYLCASSVLAGPYEQYFGPGTRLTVT.

Only one count was recorded for this clone. The chain couples TRBV27 to TRBJ1-1; 8 positions agree with TRBD1. This CDR3 has 15 residues. After removal of 5 bases from V and 0 bases from J, the junction contained 5 bases not matched to a gene. Germline V gene sequence: CDR1 MNHEY, CDR2 SMNVEV (reference sequence). The CDR3 DNA sequence: TGTGCCAGCAGTCTAACAGGGGGTCTGAACACTGAAGCTTTCTTT. As protein: CASSLTGGLNTEAFF.

The rearrangement joins TRBV28 to TRBJ1-5; D remains ambiguous. V gave up 4 bases and J gave up 10 bases, with 14 bases separating them. Germline CDR1 MDHEN, CDR2 SYDVKM. There are 13 residues in the CDR3. The DNA of the CDR3 is TGTGCCAGCAGTTCCCGATCCCAAGTTCCCCAGCATTTT. As protein: CASSSRSQVPQHF.

J is TRBJ1-2 and V is TRBV19, with 9 bases matching TRBD1. Germline V gene data show CDR1 as LNHDA and CDR2 as SQIVND (reference sequence). J lost 8 bases, V lost 6 bases, and 4 bases had no gene match. The CDR3 has 12 amino acids. The CDR3 sequence is CASSWTGDGYTF. The CDR3 region has the DNA TGTGCCAGTAGCTGGACAGGGGACGGCTACACCTTC.

The chain couples TRBV9 to TRBJ2-3; D unclear. With 0 bases removed from V and 7 bases from J, the gap between germline ends came to 21 bases. Germline V CDR1 and CDR2: SGDLS, YYNGEE. The CDR3 is made up of 17 amino acids. The CDR3 protein is CASSVGFGAAMDYTQYF. In DNA form, the CDR3 reads TGTGCCAGCAGCGTAGGTTTCGGAGCTGCCATGGATTATACGCAGTATTTT.

The chain is built from TRBV5-1 and TRBJ2-1, with 8 positions matching TRBD2. This CDR3 region has 16 residues. Per the germline V gene, CDR1 is SGHRS and CDR2 is YFSETQ. J gave up 0 bases and V 5 bases, and 7 bases lay outside the gene matches. The CDR3 here is CASRRREARSYNEQFF. Here the CDR3 DNA reads TGCGCCAGCAGGAGGCGGGAGGCCCGCTCCTACAATGAGCAGTTCTTC.

The chain has TRBV10-3 and TRBJ1-1, with a tentative D call TRBD1 (5 bases). In germline, CDR1 is ENHRY, CDR2 SYGVKD. V lost 0 bases and J 3 bases, leaving 11 bases between the germline ends. The CDR3 has 15 residues. In DNA, the CDR3 is TGTGCCATCAGTGAGTCTAGGGGCTTGGACACTGAAGCTTTCTTT. This encodes CAISESRGLDTEAFF.

V gene TRBV5-4 combines with J gene TRBJ1-2, with 9 bases aligning to TRBD1. The CDR3 totals 14 residues. J gave up 4 bases and V 4 bases, and 5 bases lay outside the gene matches. CDR1 SGHNT and CDR2 YYREEE come from the germline V gene (reference sequence). Here the CDR3 DNA reads TGTGCCAGCAGCCCCACGACAGGGGGCTATGGCTACACCTTC. Encoded protein: CASSPTTGGYGYTF.

CDR3 protein: CASSNRDSSNQPQHF. CDR3 bases: TGTGCCAGCAGTAACCGGGACAGTAGCAATCAGCCCCAGCATTTT. The chain is built from TRBV6-5 and TRBJ1-5, with 7 bases fitting TRBD1. Germline V gene lookup returns CDR1 MNHEY and CDR2 SVGAGI. The length of the CDR3 is 15 residues. V shed 5 bases and J 0 bases; nucleotides not matched to a gene: 4.

This clone was seen once. This chain uses TRBV7-8 with TRBJ1-5, with 8 bases identical to TRBD1. The germline CDR1 and CDR2 sequences are SGHVS and FQNEAQ. With 5 bases clipped from V and 6 bases from J, the junction kept 6 bases outside the gene matches. This CDR3 has 14 amino acids. CDR3 residues: CASSNRDRSQPQHF. CDR3 in DNA: TGTGCCAGCAGCAACCGGGACAGGTCTCAGCCCCAGCATTTT.

The chain uses TRBV7-6 and TRBJ2-3, with 8 bases matching TRBD2. Germline CDR1 SGHVS, CDR2 FNYEAQ. With V trimmed by 5 bases and J by 3 bases, 10 bases remained unmatched. The CDR3 runs to 16 residues. CDR3 sequence (DNA): TGTGCCAGCAGCCGATCGGGGGGGATTGGAACAGATACGCAGTATTTT. This sequence encodes CASSRSGGIGTDTQYF.

The rearrangement uses TRBV5-1 and TRBJ1-3, with a weak D call TRBD1 (5 bases). Germline V gene lookup returns CDR1 SGHRS and CDR2 YFSETQ. V lost 2 bases, J lost 0 bases, and 12 bases lay in between. The CDR3 loop spans 16 amino acids. CDR3 in DNA: TGCGCCAGCAGCTTCCGGCAGGGCCACTCTGGAAACACCATATATTTT. It yields the protein CASSFRQGHSGNTIYF.

The genes are TRBV7-2 and TRBJ1-6, with a possible D match to TRBD1 (5 bases). CDR1 and CDR2 from the germline V gene are SGHTA and FQGNSA. The CDR3 runs to 15 residues. The V gene lost 5 bases and the J gene lost 7 bases, with 15 bases spanning the gap. The CDR3 sequence is CASSLTAKQNSPLHF. The CDR3 DNA follows: TGTGCCAGCAGCCTGACAGCAAAACAGAATTCACCCCTCCACTTT.

V is TRBV28 and J is TRBJ2-7, with D unresolved. This CDR3 region has 13 residues. V gave up 6 bases and J gave up 3 bases, with 12 bases separating them. Germline-derived CDR1 and CDR2 are MDHEN and SYDVKM. This CDR3 reads CASRENMGYEQYF. The CDR3 DNA follows: TGTGCCAGCAGGGAGAATATGGGCTACGAGCAGTACTTC.

This clone was seen just once. V gene TRBV12-5 combines with J gene TRBJ1-5; D gene ambiguous. The CDR3 runs 17 residues. V shed 1 base and J shed 2 bases, with 15 bases lying between them. Germline V CDR1 and CDR2: LGHNT, FRNRAP. The chain's CDR3 is CASGLEMEGLRNQPQHF. The CDR3 DNA reads TGTGCTAGTGGTTTGGAGATGGAAGGTTTGCGCAATCAGCCCCAGCATTTT.

V and J are TRBV5-1 and TRBJ1-4, with 10 bases aligning to TRBD1. V lost 4 bases and J lost 8; bases outside the gene matches: 8. The CDR3 length is 15 residues. The germline gives CDR1 SGHRS, CDR2 YFSETQ. The CDR3 bases are TGCGCCAGCAGCAGAGACAGGGGGCCAGAGGAAAAACTGTTTTTT. Translation gives CASSRDRGPEEKLFF.

V is TRBV7-3 and J is TRBJ1-6; 8 bases match TRBD1. V was clipped by 5 bases and J by 5 bases; unmatched bases: 5. The CDR3 loop spans 15 amino acids. Looked up from germline, CDR1 is SGHTA and CDR2 is FQGTGA. For the CDR3, the DNA is TGTGCCAGCAGCGCCCAGGGGGCGAATAATTCACCCCTCCACTTT. Protein: CASSAQGANNSPLHF.

The V gene is TRBV7-2, the J gene TRBJ1-5; D not certain. Trimming shortened V by 1 base and J by 0 bases, and 7 bases separated the two germline ends. Germline CDR1 reads SGHTA; CDR2 reads FQGNSA. CDR3 length: 15 amino acids. The CDR3 region is CASSLEGGSNQPQHF. The CDR3 DNA is TGTGCCAGCAGCTTAGAAGGTGGTAGCAATCAGCCCCAGCATTTT.

This clone is a singleton in its sample. The chain combines TRBV7-9 with TRBJ2-5; no reliable D call. The V gene lost 4 bases and the J gene lost 5 bases, with 11 bases spanning the gap. Germline V gene data show CDR1 as SEHNR and CDR2 as FQNEAQ (reference sequence). This CDR3 has 13 amino acids. DNA for the CDR3: TGTGCCAGCAGCTCTGGATCCGGTGAGACCCAGTACTTC. Translated, it gives CASSSGSGETQYF.

The CDR3 region is CASSDSPLGVNGYTF. The CDR3 nucleotides read TGCGCCAGCAGTGACTCACCTCTTGGGGTGAATGGCTACACCTTC. The V gene is TRBV10-1, the J gene TRBJ1-2; no clear D gene. Germline V lookup: CDR1 WNHNN, CDR2 SYGVQD (reference sequence). This CDR3 contains 15 residues. Trimming stripped 3 bases from V and 6 bases from J, with 17 bases between.